This T cell receptor (beta chain) came from a study of human T cells and chemical hapten exposure (dated by TCRdb to about 2021). About the study as a whole: For sensitization, 2% DPC in acetone was applied to a roughly 2 cm by roughly 2 cm area of upper inner arm skin. Blood for TCR sequencing was provided by twenty-nine alopecia patients at one to four time points (pre-sensitization, 2, 6 and 24 weeks). Most of the patients in the cohort were female, and the cohort covered alopecia areata with under or over 50% scalp involvement, alopecia totalis and alopecia universalis. Throughout the roughly 23-week study period, patients were also given weekly therapeutic DPC doses on the scalp. Libraries were combined into a pool for sequencing, and differences in TCR yield between samples came mainly from small differences in library volumes within the pool. Patch tests used Finn chambers with 0.01% DPC on the upper back, scored after 6 days by International Contact Dermatitis Research Group standards. Blood samples were taken from patients before sensitization (week 0) and then at 2, 6 and about 24 weeks after DPC sensitization. In alopecia patients, the study followed how the peripheral blood TCR repertoire changed in vivo over primary and secondary sensitization to diphenylcyclopropenone (DPC), a hapten. What the study reported, not specific to this receptor: A positive correlation was found between the number of PT1 expanded TCRs and patch test score, with significance reached at thresholds 8, 16 and 32 but not 4. No change with DPC sensitization was found in the number of TCRs above 1 in 1000 frequency, and no evidence of global repertoire structure alterations was found. Alopecia, a presumed autoimmune disease, was present in all patients, so the immune response of the patients might differ from that of healthy individuals. Significantly more large CDR3 similarity clusters were formed by expanded TCRs than by pre-sensitization or healthy control sets, consistent with antigen-driven responses. Repeated subsampling changed both the strength of the expansion versus patch-test correlation and the threshold at which the correlation became significant.

The library was produced with RACE. The run used a NextSeq 500. During library preparation, unique molecular identifiers were attached to individual cDNA molecules so that TCRs could be counted in a quantitative, reproducible way. Both TCR alpha and TCR beta chains were sequenced from each blood RNA sample. Per the authors' processing: The median number of TCRs per sample was roughly 100,000, ranging from about 20,000 to 700,000. The Decombinator software suite was used to annotate the V, J and CDR3 of the TCR reads. To make PS versus PT1 abundance plots, every sample was subsampled to the same number of TCRs (28,000). TCRs were defined as expanded if absent before sensitization and observed at least eight times at the 2-week time point. The public reads were run again by TCRdb, first through fastp at Q25 and then through MiXCR, and only productive beta chains were kept. Every entry covers one CDR3 protein and lists the most common genes and DNA from its rows. TCRdb's processing, not the authors' own work, is the source of the V and J calls. The sample table contains about 110,000 distinct CDR3 sequences; only one count was recorded for 9.2% of them. The ten largest clones take up approximately 3% of the sample.

This clonotype was counted a few times. What antigen it recognizes has not been identified. The record has no base qualities; no much larger clone is one base away. The CDR3 runs 12 amino acids, cysteine and phenylalanine included. Here the CDR3 DNA is all that survives: 36 bases in frame from base 1. Via the germline V gene (reference sequence), CDR1 is GTSNPN and CDR2 SVGIG. V is reduced by 2 bases and J by 4 bases, leaving a spacing of 6 bases between them. Read against the paper, the sample's time point label means: patch test 2, 6 weeks after DPC sensitization. In light of the paper, this sample's treatment or condition label describes: therapeutic diphenylcyclopropenone sensitization with weekly scalp DPC. Blood at each patch-test visit was drawn before the patch test was applied. To be eligible, patients had to be aged 18 to 70, diagnosed with alopecia and judged suitable for DPC therapy, while pregnant patients were excluded. Total RNA was extracted from unfractionated whole blood collected in Tempus Blood RNA tubes.

Sequenced material: whole blood, taken in connection with sensitization to the hapten diphenylcyclopropenone (DPC). This sequence was found in a woman in her thirties or forties with alopecia areata. Some clones in this sample may be carry-over from other donors' samples. The chain employs TRBV30 and TRBJ2-1; the D gene cannot be resolved reliably. The CDR3 has the sequence CAWSPTYNEQFF. The nucleotide sequence is TGTGCCTGGAGTCCCACGTACAATGAGCAGTTCTTC.